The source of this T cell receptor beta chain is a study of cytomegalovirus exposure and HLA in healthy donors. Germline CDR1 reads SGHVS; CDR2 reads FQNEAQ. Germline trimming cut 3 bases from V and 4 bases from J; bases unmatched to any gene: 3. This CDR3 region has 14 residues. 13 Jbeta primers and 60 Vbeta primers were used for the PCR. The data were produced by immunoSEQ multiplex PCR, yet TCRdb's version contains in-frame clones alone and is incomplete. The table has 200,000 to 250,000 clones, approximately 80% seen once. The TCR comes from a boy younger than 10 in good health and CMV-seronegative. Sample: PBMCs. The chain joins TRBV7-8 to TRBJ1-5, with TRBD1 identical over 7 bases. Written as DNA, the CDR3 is TGTGCCAGCAGCTTGCAGGGGGGTAATCAGCCCCAGCATTTT. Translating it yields CASSLQGGNQPQHF.